This T cell receptor beta chain was sequenced in a study of molecular identifiers for immune sequencing clone quantification. Per the germline V gene, CDR1 is LGHNA and CDR2 is YSLEER. CDR3 length equals 15 residues. Via MiXCR, TCRdb re-called the PCR reads, giving one row per CDR3 protein. The sample includes about 510,000 distinct CDR3 sequences, approximately 25% of them seen just once. A note on this clonotype: Sequence at one end of the junction differs from germline and may be a read error.

The sample comprised naive CD8+ T cells from blood, with Jurkat cell RNA spiked in. Regarding subset: FACS-sorted CD8+CD4-CCR7+CD45RA+ naive T cells. The J gene is TRBJ2-2, the V gene TRBV4-3; possibly TRBD1 for D (5 bases). This TCR was sampled from a human donor in good health. Some libraries in this study had Jurkat cell RNA spiked in. The CDR3 DNA reads as TGCGGCAGCAGCCAATTTAGTAGGGGAAGCGGGGAGCTGTTTTTT. Protein sequence: CGSSQFSRGSGELFF.